This is a list of T cell receptor beta chains from one sample in a study of shared clonotypes between healthy human individuals. Method: immunoSEQ multiplex PCR; TCRdb's copy keeps in-frame clones and lacks some. The sample has about 1.1 million clones; about 80% are singletons. The specimen was memory CD4+ T cells from PBMCs. The receptors were gathered from a man younger than 30 in good health. Some clones in this sample may be carry-over from other donors' samples. Both conserved end residues are part of each CDR3. A D gene is named only where the DNA matches it firmly. Clone size is stated in some rows and not others, as once, few, many or a class when expanded.

>TRBJ2-5|.|TRBV11-2|.
CASSFGGFRETQYF
TGTGCCAGCAGCTTCGGGGGATTTCGGGAGACCCAGTACTTC
>TRBJ1-3|.|TRBV28|.
CASSTAAGSGNTIYF
TGTGCCAGCAGTACGGCGGCAGGATCTGGAAACACCATATATTTT
>TRBJ1-2|.|TRBV9|.
CASNPGPEPYGYTF
TGTGCCAGCAACCCAGGACCAGAACCCTATGGCTACACCTTC
>TRBJ1-1|TRBD1|TRBV18|medium-sized
CASSQGQYTEAFF
TGTGCCAGCTCACAGGGACAGTACACTGAAGCTTTCTTT
>TRBJ2-7|.|TRBV7-7|.
CASSYRRDSSYEQYF
TGTGCCAGCAGCTACAGGAGGGACAGCTCCTACGAGCAGTACTTC
>TRBJ2-7|.|TRBV25-1|.
CASSAFYEQYF
TGTGCCAGCAGTGCCTTCTACGAGCAGTACTTC
>TRBJ1-2|.|TRBV9|.
CASSGEEWGPGYTF
TGTGCCAGCAGCGGGGAGGAGTGGGGTCCTGGCTACACCTTC
>TRBJ1-6|TRBD1|TRBV5-5|few
CASSLGDSYSPLHF
TGTGCCAGCAGCTTGGGGGACAGTTATTCACCCCTCCACTTT
>TRBJ2-3|.|TRBV9|few
CASSVVGASDTQYF
TGTGCCAGCAGCGTAGTCGGCGCTTCGGATACGCAGTATTTT
>TRBJ2-5|TRBD1|TRBV5-1|.
CASRITGQGGETQYF
TGCGCCAGCAGGATAACTGGACAGGGTGGAGAGACCCAGTACTTC
>TRBJ2-7|.|TRBV5-4|.
CASSFYSEQYF
TGTGCCAGCAGCTTTTACTCCGAGCAGTACTTC
>TRBJ2-1|.|TRBV27|.
CASSSWGANNEQFF
TGTGCCAGCAGTTCATGGGGGGCCAACAATGAGCAGTTCTTC
>TRBJ2-1|.|TRBV28|.
CASSFFNEQFF
TGTGCCAGCAGTTTCTTCAATGAGCAGTTCTTC
>TRBJ1-3|.|TRBV5-1|once
CASSLLSASGNTIYF
TGCGCCAGCAGCTTGCTCAGCGCCTCTGGAAACACCATATATTTT
>TRBJ1-4|TRBD1|TRBV7-8|once
CASSFLGQGSEKLFF
TGTGCCAGCAGCTTCCTGGGACAGGGAAGTGAAAAACTGTTTTTT
>TRBJ2-1|.|TRBV7-6|.
CASSSRTDNEQFF
TGTGCCAGCAGCTCACGTACAGACAATGAGCAGTTCTTC
>TRBJ2-7|TRBD1|TRBV29-1|.
CSVDTGVYEQYF
TGCAGCGTTGATACAGGGGTCTACGAGCAGTACTTC
>TRBJ1-1|.|TRBV2|.
CASSEGLIGNTEAFF
TGTGCCAGCAGTGAAGGGCTGATCGGGAACACTGAAGCTTTCTTT
>TRBJ2-2|.|TRBV5-1|.
CASRPFVTDRTGELFF
TGCGCCAGCAGACCTTTCGTGACCGACAGAACCGGGGAGCTGTTTTTT
>TRBJ2-7|.|TRBV30|.
CAWSLLPGEQYF
TGTGCCTGGAGTCTCCTACCTGGCGAGCAGTACTTC
>TRBJ2-7|TRBD2|TRBV6-1|.
CASSEALSGSITYEQYF
TGTGCCAGCAGTGAAGCGCTTAGCGGGAGTATCACCTACGAGCAGTACTTC
>TRBJ2-1|TRBD2|TRBV10-2|.
CASRPSTSGLYNEQFF
TGCGCCTCTCGACCGTCGACTAGCGGGTTGTACAATGAGCAGTTCTTC
>TRBJ2-7|TRBD2|TRBV2|.
CASSGSDYEQYF
TGTGCCAGTAGCGGGAGTGACTACGAGCAGTACTTC
>TRBJ2-2|TRBD2|TRBV28|.
CASSLWSGGTGELFF
TGTGCCAGCAGTTTATGGTCGGGGGGAACCGGGGAGCTGTTTTTT
>TRBJ1-2|.|TRBV10-3|few
CAISAEQRYYGYTF
TGTGCCATCAGTGCCGAGCAGAGATACTATGGCTACACCTTC
>TRBJ2-7|TRBD2|TRBV27|.
CASSSSGRAVFPYEQYF
TGTGCCAGCAGTTCTAGCGGGAGGGCCGTATTCCCCTACGAGCAGTACTTC
>TRBJ2-5|.|TRBV28|.
CASITSAEETQYF
TGTGCCAGCATAACGTCGGCGGAAGAGACCCAGTACTTC
>TRBJ1-5|.|TRBV27|.
CASSFPGQPQHF
TGTGCCAGCAGTTTCCCCGGGCAGCCCCAGCATTTT
>TRBJ1-1|.|TRBV19|once
CASSIRGTSEAFF
TGTGCCAGTAGTATTAGGGGTACGTCTGAAGCTTTCTTT
>TRBJ1-2|TRBD1|TRBV7-9|.
CASSLGGQGWTYGYTF
TGTGCCAGCAGCTTAGGGGGACAGGGGTGGACCTATGGCTACACCTTC
>TRBJ1-5|.|TRBV5-1|.
CASSAAPGSNQPQHF
TGCGCCAGCAGCGCGGCCCCAGGGAGCAATCAGCCCCAGCATTTT
>TRBJ2-5|.|TRBV7-3|.
CASSPQAGQETQYF
TGTGCCAGCAGCCCCCAAGCGGGCCAAGAGACCCAGTACTTC
>TRBJ2-3|.|TRBV2|.
CASSEKATDTQYF
TGTGCCAGCAGTGAAAAAGCCACAGATACGCAGTATTTT
>TRBJ2-3|.|TRBV7-8|many
CASSLEYKRTDTQYF
TGTGCCAGCAGCTTAGAATATAAACGCACAGATACGCAGTATTTT